This T cell receptor beta chain was profiled in a study of blood T cell repertoires in COVID-19. Study-wide background: Samples taken during acute and convalescent COVID-19 were collected in the United States, Italy and Spain. T cells, B-cell-depleted T cells, or PBMCs supplied cDNA or gDNA.

Germline CDR1 reads SGHRS; CDR2 reads YFSETQ. The ends were cut back, 0 bases at V and 3 bases at J, with 12 bases in the middle. This CDR3 is built from 15 residues. Using immunoSEQ multiplex PCR, the repertoire was profiled, and TCRdb retains in-frame clones only, with some absent. Among roughly 250,000 clones listed, more than 80% were seen once. The receptor's source is a human donor in a cohort sampled during active COVID-19. The specimen sequenced was peripheral blood. This sequence joins TRBV5-1 and TRBJ1-1; possibly TRBD1 for D (5 bases). CDR3 sequence: CASSLGLQGYTEAFF. CDR3 nucleotide sequence: TGCGCCAGCAGCTTGGGCCTGCAGGGATACACTGAAGCTTTCTTT.